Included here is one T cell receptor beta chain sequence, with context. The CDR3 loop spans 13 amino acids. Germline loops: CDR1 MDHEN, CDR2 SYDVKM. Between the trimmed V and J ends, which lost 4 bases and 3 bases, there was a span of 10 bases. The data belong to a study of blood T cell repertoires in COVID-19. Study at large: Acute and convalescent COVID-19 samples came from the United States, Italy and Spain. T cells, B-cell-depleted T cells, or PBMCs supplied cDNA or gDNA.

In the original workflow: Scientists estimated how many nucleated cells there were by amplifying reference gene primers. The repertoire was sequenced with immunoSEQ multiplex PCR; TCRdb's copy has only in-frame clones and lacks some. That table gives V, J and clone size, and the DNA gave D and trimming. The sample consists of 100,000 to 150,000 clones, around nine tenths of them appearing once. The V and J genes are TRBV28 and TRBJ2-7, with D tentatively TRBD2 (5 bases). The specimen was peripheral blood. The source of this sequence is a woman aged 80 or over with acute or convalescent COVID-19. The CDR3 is CASSSQRFYEQYF. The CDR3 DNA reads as TGTGCCAGCAGTTCTCAGCGGTTCTACGAGCAGTACTTC.